This T cell receptor (beta chain) was recorded in a study of T-cell memory formation after mild COVID-19. As for the study in general: Most TCR clusters belonged to a single donor.

Trimming removed 3 bases from V and 2 bases from J, with 12 bases in between. The V gene's germline CDR1 is MDHEN and CDR2 SYDVKM. The CDR3 loop spans 15 amino acids. One entry per CDR3 protein results from TCRdb running MiXCR on the 5' RACE reads. This table has around 140,000 distinct CDR3 sequences, under 7% appearing once. This clonotype was seen many times. V is TRBV28 and J is TRBJ2-3; D unresolved. This TCR was recovered from an adult woman who had mild COVID-19 (a few samples of this study predate the infection). Cell type and time point are not known. The sequenced material came from PBMCs or a T cell subset sorted from them (not recorded which). The CDR3 sequence is CASSLETSFTDTQYF. The CDR3 bases are TGTGCCAGCAGTTTGGAGACATCCTTCACAGATACGCAGTATTTT.